This T cell receptor (beta chain) derives from a study of identical twins. Germline V gives CDR1 SGDLS, CDR2 YYNGEE. There are 15 residues in the CDR3. The J segment lost 4 bases and the V segment lost 0 bases, leaving 3 bases of the junction unmatched. This clonotype was found once. Its antigen is not identified. Just one base apart from a much larger clone, this may be a read error. Regarding the study as a whole: Analyses based on zero insertions could be partly confounded by invariant MAIT and iNKT cells.

Each donor (without exception) was a healthy Caucasian. TCRdb reanalysed the 5' RACE reads using MiXCR and keeps one entry per CDR3 protein. The sample has around 1.7 million distinct CDR3 sequences, under 35% seen once. Material for sequencing was cord blood. This TCR was sampled from a newborn girl in good health. This chain links TRBV9 with TRBJ2-1; TRBD2 agrees at 8 bases. The CDR3 region has the DNA TGTGCCAGCAGCGTAGTTAGCGGGGTGTACAATGAGCAGTTCTTC. It translates to CASSVVSGVYNEQFF.